This T cell receptor beta chain came from a study of shared clonotypes between healthy human individuals. CDR1 is MNHEY, CDR2 SVGAGI, per germline. This CDR3 contains 12 residues. V was pared by 2 bases and J by 11 bases, with 10 bases between. Genomic DNA, for the unsorted samples, came from 80 million to 100 million PBMCs. At deep level, the assay was performed. Each unsorted PBMC replicate got 300 ng genomic DNA, tens of thousands of genomes. The unsorted PBMC sample used ten immunoSEQ deep assay plates. The assay was immunoSEQ multiplex PCR, and TCRdb's table has in-frame clones only and misses some. The sample has some 500,000 clones, roughly 85% seen once; the top ten hold 9.5% to 15%.

The receptor was isolated from a woman in her thirties or forties in good health. Some clones in this sample may be carry-over from other donors' samples. The chain links TRBV6-5 to TRBJ2-1; the D call may be TRBD1 or TRBD2 (5 bases each). The sequenced sample consisted of PBMCs. In DNA form, the CDR3 reads TGTGCCAGCAGTTACCAAACGGGACAGCAGTTCTTC. Translating gives CASSYQTGQQFF.